This T cell receptor (beta chain) originates from a study of response to subunit inactivated influenza vaccine. The CDR3 is 17 amino acids. Germline CDR1 SGDLS, CDR2 YYNGEE. Trimming cost V 3 bases and J 7 bases; bases outside gene matches: 13. MiXCR was run by TCRdb on the RT-PCR reads, yielding one entry per CDR3 protein. The sample has about 170,000 distinct CDR3 sequences; over 9.5% are singletons. This clonotype turned up a few times. The data also belong to a second study, concerning T cells expressing NK-cell markers. As that report states: Beta-chain TCR cDNA was generated via 5'RACE template switching with UMIs. Sorted CD3+CD56+NKG2C+, CD3+CD56+NKG2C- and CD3+CD56-NKG2C+ T cells supplied TCR beta repertoires. Anti-gamma-delta TCR antibody use in several experiments restricted sorting to alpha-beta TCR T cells. Dominance of the CD3+CD56-NKG2C+ fraction by these clonotypes also held in four donors. Expanded NKG2C+ T cell clones were not confirmed as HCMV-specific.

Sequenced material: CD8+ T cells sorted from PBMCs, taken about 13 days after vaccination. V gene TRBV9 combines with J gene TRBJ1-6; 7 bases are shared with TRBD1. This sequence was found in a man between 45 and 60 years old who received an inactivated influenza vaccine. CDR3 sequence reads: CASSGPRTGPANSPLHF. CDR3 DNA sequence: TGTGCCAGCAGCGGACCGAGGACAGGCCCTGCCAATTCACCCCTCCACTTT.